One sample yielded the 15 T cell receptor beta chains listed below, sequenced in a study of cytomegalovirus exposure and HLA in healthy donors. PCR used 60 Vbeta primers and 13 Jbeta primers. Measured with immunoSEQ multiplex PCR; TCRdb has only the in-frame clones, and not every one. This sample has about 130,000 clones, with around 78% found just once. Sequences were obtained from PBMCs. All receptors derive from a young man in good health and CMV-seropositive.

The chain employs TRBV11-2 and TRBJ2-3; D ambiguous. This CDR3 is 11 amino acids long. Germline CDR1 and CDR2: SGHAT and FQNNGV. V shed 1 base and J shed 14 bases, with 10 bases lying between them. The CDR3 protein is CASSLGHPSYF. For the CDR3, the DNA is TGTGCCAGCAGCTTAGGACACCCCTCGTATTTT.

The chain couples TRBV5-1 to TRBJ1-1, with TRBD1 as a possible D gene (6 bases). The germline gives CDR1 SGHRS, CDR2 YFSETQ. Trimming shortened V by 4 bases and J by 1 base, and 8 bases separated the two germline ends. This CDR3 region has 13 residues. In DNA form, the CDR3 reads TGCGCCAGCAGCGTACAGGGGAACACTGAAGCTTTCTTT. Translated, it gives CASSVQGNTEAFF.

The V gene is TRBV5-4, the J gene TRBJ1-3; no definite D call. The CDR3 runs 17 residues. From germline, CDR1 is SGHNT and CDR2 YYREEE (reference sequence). The V end lost 2 bases, the J end lost 4 bases, and 19 bases lay between the germline ends. CDR3 bases: TGTGCCAGCAGCTTTATCGATCGGGGAGGAGCAGGAAACACCATATATTTT. It yields the protein CASSFIDRGGAGNTIYF.

J is TRBJ2-3 and V is TRBV5-4; possibly TRBD1 for D (5 bases). V was trimmed by 3 bases and J by 4 bases, leaving 9 bases between them. CDR1 and CDR2 (germline): SGHNT, YYREEE (reference sequence). The CDR3 is made up of 13 amino acids. The CDR3 protein is CASSWMTADTQYF. In DNA form, the CDR3 reads TGTGCCAGCAGCTGGATGACAGCAGATACGCAGTATTTT.

The chain recombines TRBV28 with TRBJ1-1; 8 nucleotides match TRBD1. CDR3 size: 16 residues. V lost 3 bases to trimming and J lost 0 bases; unmatched junction nucleotides: 6. Germline V gives CDR1 MDHEN, CDR2 SYDVKM. The chain's CDR3 is CASSLTGVGMNTEAFF. Written as DNA, the CDR3 is TGTGCCAGCAGTTTGACAGGGGTAGGGATGAACACTGAAGCTTTCTTT.

This rearrangement joins TRBV4-1 to TRBJ2-3; possible D gene TRBD2, 6 bases. This CDR3 contains 13 residues. V shed 1 base and J shed 5 bases, with 7 bases lying between them. Germline values: CDR1 MGHRA, CDR2 YSYEKL. The CDR3 region is CASSQVGGDTQYF. DNA for the CDR3: TGCGCCAGCAGCCAAGTGGGAGGAGATACGCAGTATTTT.

The chain carries TRBV7-2 and TRBJ1-2, with D unresolved. Per germline, CDR1 SGHTA and CDR2 FQGNSA. Trimming shortened V by 6 bases and J by 7 bases, and 18 bases separated the two germline ends. The CDR3 contains 14 residues. CDR3 in DNA: TGTGCCAGCAGTTATAAGGGTCCTGCGGGTGGCTACACCTTC. Its protein product is CASSYKGPAGGYTF.

This clone was seen more than once but under ten times. The genes are TRBV2 and TRBJ2-7; no reliable D call. CDR1 is SNHLY, CDR2 FYNNEI, per germline. CDR3 length equals 13 residues. Trimming pared 3 bases from V and 0 bases from J, leaving 6 bases between. In DNA, the CDR3 is TGTGCCAGCAGTGATTTCAACTCCTACGAGCAGTACTTC. Protein sequence: CASSDFNSYEQYF.

In its sample, this clone was seen a few times. The genes are TRBV5-6 and TRBJ1-2; 8 positions match TRBD1. The germline CDR1 and CDR2 sequences are SGHDT and YYEEEE. After removal of 0 bases from V and 2 bases from J, the junction contained 6 bases not matched to a gene. This CDR3 spans 16 amino acids. The CDR3 DNA sequence: TGTGCCAGCAGCTTGGCCAAGGACAGGGAGAACTATGGCTACACCTTC. Protein sequence: CASSLAKDRENYGYTF.

The V call is TRBV5-6, the J call TRBJ2-7, with D tentatively TRBD2 (5 bases). V was cut by 3 bases and J by 11 bases, with 15 bases left in between. CDR3 length: 12 amino acids. The germline V gene has CDR1 SGHDT and CDR2 YYEEEE. The chain's CDR3 is CASSSGGTPEYF. CDR3 DNA: TGTGCCAGCAGCTCTGGAGGAACCCCTGAGTACTTC.

V usage is TRBV4-1 and J usage is TRBJ2-1; 11 nucleotides align to TRBD2. V was pared by 0 bases and J by 8 bases, with 9 bases of the junction left unmatched. CDR1 is MGHRA, CDR2 YSYEKL, per germline. The CDR3 has 17 residues. CDR3 protein: CASSQDGASGGLDEQFF. The CDR3 DNA sequence: TGCGCCAGCAGCCAAGATGGGGCTAGCGGGGGGTTGGATGAGCAGTTCTTC.

The gene calls are TRBV7-2 and TRBJ2-5, with 8 positions matching TRBD2. Trimming at V came to 5 bases and at J to 4 bases, leaving 9 bases not matched to a gene. The CDR3 length is 15 residues. Germline V CDR1 and CDR2: SGHTA, FQGNSA. The CDR3 DNA is TGTGCCAGCAGCCCGGTGCGGGGGGTCGTAGAGACCCAGTACTTC. Amino acid sequence: CASSPVRGVVETQYF.

This clone occurred once. The chain employs TRBV9 and TRBJ2-5; TRBD2 matches at 10 bases. The CDR3 sequence is 15 residues long. J was trimmed by 4 bases and V by 5 bases; bases with no gene match: 8. Per germline, CDR1 SGDLS and CDR2 YYNGEE. CDR3 sequence reads: CASSSLAGVLETQYF. As DNA, the CDR3 is TGTGCCAGCAGTTCCCTAGCGGGGGTTTTAGAGACCCAGTACTTC.

The rearrangement uses TRBV9 and TRBJ2-1, with 12 positions matching TRBD1. Germline lookup yields CDR1 SGDLS and CDR2 YYNGEE. This CDR3 region has 17 residues. V dropped 0 bases and J dropped 7; count of bases not matched to a gene: 8. The CDR3 DNA reads TGTGCCAGCAGCGTAGATCCGGGACAGGGGGCAGGGAATGAGCAGTTCTTC. Translation: CASSVDPGQGAGNEQFF.

The chain employs TRBV15 and TRBJ1-2; TRBD1 might be the D (6 bases). The CDR3 has 16 residues. Germline-derived CDR1 and CDR2 are LNHNV and YYDKDF (reference sequence). Trimming removed 3 bases from V and 1 base from J, with 15 bases in between. CDR3 amino acids: CATSSRDTLVNYGYTF. CDR3 nucleotides: TGTGCCACCAGCAGCCGGGACACCCTTGTTAACTATGGCTACACCTTC.